This passage covers 26 T cell receptor beta chains from one sample sequenced in a study of blood T cell repertoires in COVID-19. TCRdb keeps only in-frame clones here, not all; method: immunoSEQ multiplex PCR. The sample shows about 100,000 clones, 84% of them seen only once. The sample consisted of peripheral blood. The receptors originated from a man between 70 and 80 years old with active or convalescent COVID-19.

V usage is TRBV7-6 and J usage is TRBJ2-7; no firm D call. Germline loops: CDR1 SGHVS, CDR2 FNYEAQ. The CDR3 is 13 residues long. The ends were cut back, 5 bases at V and 1 base at J, with 9 bases in the middle. The CDR3 reads CASSRATSYEQYF. The DNA of the CDR3 is TGTGCCAGCAGCCGCGCTACTTCCTACGAGCAGTACTTC. The full variable domain, with the rest looked up from reference TRBV7-6 and TRBJ2-7, is GAGVSQSPRYKVTKRGQDVALRCDPISGHVSLYWYRQALGQGPEFLTYFNYEAQQDKSGLPNDRFSAERPEGSISTLTIQRTEQRDSAMYRCASSRATSYEQYFGPGTRLTVT.

The V call is TRBV3-1 (or the pseudogene TRBV3-2), the J call TRBJ2-7; D is perhaps TRBD2 (7 bases). The CDR3 is 13 amino acids. Germline V lookup: CDR1 LGHDT, CDR2 YNNKEL (reference sequence). Trimming took off 4 bases at V and 7 bases at J, with 14 bases between the two ends. CDR3 protein: CASSPAGAGEQYF. In DNA, the CDR3 is TGTGCCAGCAGCCCGGCGGGGGCCGGGGAGCAGTACTTC.

The V call is TRBV19, the J call TRBJ1-5; 10 bases map to TRBD1. With V trimmed by 5 bases and J by 0 bases, 7 bases remained unmatched. The CDR3 spans 17 residues. Germline V gene lookup returns CDR1 LNHDA and CDR2 SQIVND (reference sequence). The DNA for the CDR3 is TGTGCCAGTAGTTCCCGACAGGGGGCTTATAGCAATCAGCCCCAGCATTTT. Translated: CASSSRQGAYSNQPQHF.

The chain carries TRBV6-4 and TRBJ2-7, with 7 bases fitting TRBD1. There are 16 residues in the CDR3. J lost 6 bases, V lost 3 bases, and 14 bases had no gene match. Per the germline V gene, CDR1 is MRHNA and CDR2 is SNTAGT. Written as DNA, the CDR3 is TGTGCCAGCAGTGATTACTTGACAGGGAGAATGGGCGAGCAGTACTTC. This translates into CASSDYLTGRMGEQYF.

The chain combines TRBV2 with TRBJ2-2; TRBD1 agrees at 7 bases. The V gene's germline CDR1 is SNHLY and CDR2 FYNNEI. The CDR3 is made up of 14 amino acids. Germline trimming cut 7 bases from V and 8 bases from J; bases unmatched to any gene: 10. This chain's CDR3 is CASTMTGNPGELFF. The CDR3, as DNA: TGTGCCAGCACGATGACAGGGAACCCTGGGGAGCTGTTTTTT.

The genes are TRBV30 and TRBJ2-1, with no clear D. The V and J ends lost 5 bases and 4 bases respectively, with 6 bases between them. Germline V lookup: CDR1 GTSNPN, CDR2 SVGIG (reference sequence). This CDR3 is 11 amino acids long. The CDR3 here is CAWDRYNEQFF. CDR3 nucleotides: TGTGCCTGGGACCGGTACAATGAGCAGTTCTTC.

The chain uses TRBV5-1 and TRBJ2-5; TRBD1 aligns across 10 bases. After removal of 3 bases from V and 5 bases from J, the junction contained 1 base not matched to a gene. The CDR3 is 13 amino acids. Germline CDR1 SGHRS, CDR2 YFSETQ. As DNA, the CDR3 is TGCGCCAGCAGCTCGGGACAGGGGGAGACCCAGTACTTC. Translation gives CASSSGQGETQYF.

This rearrangement joins TRBV7-2 to TRBJ1-2; D perhaps matches TRBD1 (6 bases). CDR1 and CDR2 from the germline V gene are SGHTA and FQGNSA. Trimming left V 2 bases short and J 11 bases short, with 15 bases between. CDR3 length equals 13 residues. The CDR3 region is CASSLNRELGYTF. The CDR3 DNA sequence: TGTGCCAGCAGCTTAAACAGGGAGTTAGGGTACACCTTC.

The V and J genes are TRBV30 and TRBJ2-5, with TRBD1 matching 11 bases. The V gene's germline CDR1 is GTSNPN and CDR2 SVGIG (reference sequence). The V and J ends lost 5 bases and 4 bases, in that order; junction bases with no gene match: 0. There are 12 residues in the CDR3. CDR3 DNA: TGTGCCTGGGGGACAGGGGGAGAGACCCAGTACTTC. Translating gives CAWGTGGETQYF.

The gene calls are TRBV5-4 and TRBJ1-2; possible D gene TRBD1, 5 bases. The length of the CDR3 is 14 residues. V shed 2 bases and J shed 4 bases, with 12 bases lying between them. Germline V gene lookup returns CDR1 SGHNT and CDR2 YYREEE (reference sequence). The CDR3 DNA reads TGTGCCAGCAGCTTCATGTTTGGGGCCTATGGCTACACCTTC. This translates into CASSFMFGAYGYTF.

The genes are TRBV12-3 or TRBV12-4 and TRBJ2-2; possibly TRBD2 for D (5 bases). V gave up 6 bases and J gave up 7 bases, with 9 bases separating them. The CDR3 has 12 amino acids. DNA for the CDR3: TGTGCCAGCAGCCCGGGGAGCGGGGAGCTGTTTTTT. Protein sequence: CASSPGSGELFF.

The chain couples TRBV6-2 or TRBV6-3 to TRBJ2-7; 9 bases are shared with TRBD2. The germline CDR1 and CDR2 sequences are MNHEY and SVGEGT. The V gene end was trimmed by 0 bases and the J gene end by 5 bases; junction bases not matched to a gene: 8. This CDR3 region has 16 residues. This CDR3 is CASSYSRGGTRDEQYF. The CDR3, as DNA: TGTGCCAGCAGTTACTCGCGGGGGGGGACTAGAGACGAGCAGTACTTC.

V usage is TRBV7-9 and J usage is TRBJ1-5; D call uncertain. Germline assignment: CDR1 SEHNR and CDR2 FQNEAQ (reference sequence). This CDR3 has 16 residues. V was pared by 1 base and J by 1 base, with 11 bases between. The CDR3 protein is CASSLGHLKSNQPQHF. CDR3 nucleotide sequence: TGTGCCAGCAGCTTAGGCCACCTAAAGAGCAATCAGCCCCAGCATTTT.

This clone showed up just a few times. The V gene is TRBV18, the J gene TRBJ1-5, with D possibly being TRBD1 (5 bases). Germline lookup yields CDR1 KGHSH and CDR2 LQKENI. The CDR3 has 14 residues. Trimming cost V 3 bases and J 5 bases, with 11 bases left between them. The CDR3 region has the DNA TGTGCCAGCTCACCCGCCCTGACAGATCAGCCCCAGCATTTT. As protein: CASSPALTDQPQHF.

The chain is built from TRBV6-2 or TRBV6-3 and TRBJ1-4; TRBD1 matches at 7 bases. V shed 4 bases and J 7 bases; nucleotides not matched to a gene: 9. The germline CDR1 and CDR2 sequences are MNHEY and SVGEGT. The CDR3 consists of 15 residues. Here the CDR3 reads CASSFRGTVVEKLFF. CDR3 nucleotide sequence: TGTGCCAGCAGTTTTCGCGGGACAGTTGTTGAAAAACTGTTTTTT.

The CDR3 bases are TGTGCCAGCAGCCCGGGTCGGATGTTGGGGAGTTATGGCTACACCTTC. Encoded protein: CASSPGRMLGSYGYTF. V and J are TRBV3-1 (or the pseudogene TRBV3-2) and TRBJ1-2, with no clear D. The CDR3 runs to 16 residues. Trimming left V 4 bases short and J 5 bases short, with 20 bases between. The germline gives CDR1 LGHDT, CDR2 YNNKEL (reference sequence).

This rearrangement joins TRBV29-1 to TRBJ2-3; D not resolved. Germline V CDR1 and CDR2: SQVTM, ANQGSEA. The CDR3 spans 12 residues. The V end lost 5 bases, the J end lost 2 bases, and 8 bases lay between the germline ends. CDR3 sequence reads: CSVIAYTDTQYF. Written as DNA, the CDR3 is TGCAGCGTTATAGCCTACACAGATACGCAGTATTTT.

For the CDR3, the DNA is TGTGCCAGCAGTGAAATGGCGGTGTATAATTCACCCCTCCACTTT. Translating gives CASSEMAVYNSPLHF. V gene TRBV2 combines with J gene TRBJ1-6; D gene ambiguous. The length of the CDR3 is 15 residues. Trimming took 2 bases from V and 4 from J, leaving 9 bases between them. Germline V CDR1 and CDR2: SNHLY, FYNNEI.

The chain recombines TRBV6-5 with TRBJ2-1; D possibly corresponds to TRBD1 (5 bases). This CDR3 comprises 15 residues. Germline CDR1 is MNHEY and CDR2 is SVGAGI. V lost 6 bases to trimming and J lost 1 base, with 13 bases between them. The CDR3 protein is CASREVRVSYNEQFF. For the CDR3, the DNA is TGTGCCAGCAGAGAGGTCAGGGTATCCTACAATGAGCAGTTCTTC.

V and J are TRBV5-1 and TRBJ1-2; the D gene is possibly TRBD1 (6 bases). Trimming shortened V by 7 bases and J by 2 bases, and 9 bases separated the two germline ends. The CDR3 totals 12 residues. CDR1 and CDR2 (germline): SGHRS, YFSETQ. The CDR3 DNA sequence: TGCGCCAGCGGTGACAGGAACTATGGCTACACCTTC. It codes for CASGDRNYGYTF.

J is TRBJ1-2 and V is TRBV5-6; 10 bases align to TRBD1. This CDR3 comprises 15 residues. V trimming: 3 bases; J trimming: 2 bases; junction bases outside the gene matches: 4. Germline CDR1 is SGHDT and CDR2 is YYEEEE. The CDR3 reads CASSSGDRGNYGYTF. The DNA for the CDR3 is TGTGCCAGCAGCTCCGGGGACAGGGGCAACTATGGCTACACCTTC.

The chain has TRBV4-2 and TRBJ1-2, with D perhaps matching TRBD1 (5 bases). V was pared by 4 bases and J by 0 bases, with 12 bases between. This CDR3 has 15 amino acids. Germline V lookup: CDR1 LGHNA, CDR2 YNFKEQ. Written as DNA, the CDR3 is TGTGCCAGCAGCCGAGCCCAGGACACTAACTATGGCTACACCTTC. Translation: CASSRAQDTNYGYTF.

In this sample, this clone turned up once. The genes are TRBV19 and TRBJ2-2, with 8 bases lining up with TRBD2. With 4 bases clipped from V and 0 bases from J, the junction kept 13 bases outside the gene matches. CDR3 length: 19 residues. CDR1 and CDR2 (germline): LNHDA, SQIVND (reference sequence). The DNA of the CDR3 is TGTGCCAGTAGTAAACAAACCGGGACTAGGGGCGCGAACACCGGGGAGCTGTTTTTT. It yields the protein CASSKQTGTRGANTGELFF.

The chain employs TRBV2 and TRBJ1-1; TRBD1 agrees at 7 bases. Trimming removed 7 bases from V and 6 bases from J; junction bases left unmatched: 8. The CDR3 is made up of 13 amino acids. The germline gives CDR1 SNHLY, CDR2 FYNNEI. The CDR3 DNA sequence: TGTGCCAGCACCCAAGACAGGGCCGCTGAAGCTTTCTTT. Protein: CASTQDRAAEAFF.

V is TRBV4-1 and J is TRBJ2-1; 7 bases map to TRBD2. The CDR3 totals 16 residues. The germline gives CDR1 MGHRA, CDR2 YSYEKL. After removal of 0 bases from V and 0 bases from J, the junction contained 2 bases not matched to a gene. CDR3: CASSQERTSSYNEQFF. The CDR3 coding sequence is TGCGCCAGCAGCCAAGAGCGGACTAGCTCCTACAATGAGCAGTTCTTC.

Note on this clone: The sample carries other DNA sequences with the same CDR3. J is TRBJ2-2 and V is TRBV7-2; TRBD1 matches at 10 bases. The germline V gene has CDR1 SGHTA and CDR2 FQGNSA. Trimming took 5 bases from V and 1 from J; bases not matched to a gene: 4. CDR3 length: 16 residues. The CDR3 spells CASSPGTGVNTGELFF. The CDR3 nucleotides are TGTGCCAGCAGCCCTGGGACAGGGGTGAACACCGGGGAGCTGTTTTTT.